The entry that follows covers one T cell receptor beta chain sequence. Source study methods: Estimation of nucleated cell counts relied on the amplification of reference gene primers. Using immunoSEQ multiplex PCR, the repertoire was profiled, and TCRdb retains in-frame clones only, with some absent. V and J calls and clone size are those listed in that table; D and trimming were worked out from the DNA. This table holds about 230,000 clones, 80% to 85% found once. This specimen belongs to a study of blood T cell repertoires in COVID-19. Across the study: Collection of acute and convalescent COVID-19 samples took place in the United States, Italy and Spain. In each case, the material was cDNA or gDNA derived from T cells, B-cell-depleted T cells, or PBMCs.

Sequencing input: peripheral blood. This TCR derives from an elderly woman with active or convalescent COVID-19.

DNA for the CDR3: TGTGCCAGCAGCTTAGAGGCTAGCGGGAGTGGGTACGAGCAGTACTTC. Encoded protein: CASSLEASGSGYEQYF. The rearrangement uses TRBV7-6 and TRBJ2-7; 10 nucleotides align to TRBD2. This CDR3 comprises 16 residues. J was trimmed by 4 bases and V by 1 base; bases with no gene match: 7. Germline V gene lookup returns CDR1 SGHVS and CDR2 FNYEAQ. Combining the CDR3 with reference TRBV7-6 and TRBJ2-7 gives the whole variable domain GAGVSQSPRYKVTKRGQDVALRCDPISGHVSLYWYRQALGQGPEFLTYFNYEAQQDKSGLPNDRFSAERPEGSISTLTIQRTEQRDSAMYRCASSLEASGSGYEQYFGPGTRLTVT.